The T cell receptor (beta chain) under discussion was sequenced for a study of blood T cell repertoires in COVID-19. Looking at the study overall: Specimens from acute and convalescent COVID-19 originated in the United States, Italy and Spain.

Per germline, CDR1 LGHNA and CDR2 YNFKEQ. The V end was cut by 0 bases, the J end by 7 bases, with 12 bases between. The CDR3 has 14 amino acids. Method: immunoSEQ multiplex PCR; TCRdb's copy keeps in-frame clones and lacks some. The sample lists approximately 260,000 clones; about 86% were seen once. Enrollees, about 18 to 95 years old, lived in around 23 US areas. Membership in each cohort depended on participant-reported clinical history. Specimen: PBMCs or T cells enriched from blood (not recorded which). The receptor comes from a man aged 30 to 45 with acute COVID-19. The chain carries TRBV4-2 and TRBJ1-2, with D possibly matching TRBD1 (5 bases). The CDR3, as DNA: TGTGCCAGCAGCCAAGATGGGGGGGTTCTTGGCTACACCTTC. This encodes CASSQDGGVLGYTF.